This entry describes one T cell receptor beta chain. Its specificity is unknown. The record originates from a study of CD8+ T cells in alopecia areata. Study-wide background: Treated patients took oral tofacitinib at 5 to 10 mg twice daily.

Study-level results: With patients, TCR sharing proved less clear than in mice, a difference possibly related to HLA.

In germline, CDR1 is SQVTM, CDR2 ANQGSEA. CDR3 length: 14 amino acids. V shed 6 bases, J shed 4 bases, and the junction held 10 bases outside the gene matches. RNA extraction and reverse transcription yielded cDNA as sequencing template. Libraries were prepared by immunoSEQ multiplex PCR; TCRdb keeps only in-frame clonotypes and omits some of them. The repertoire consists of 200,000 or so clones, with 57% occurring once and the leading ten covering approximately 0.5%. This chain uses TRBV29-1 with TRBJ2-3; 7 positions agree with TRBD2. The source material was CD4+ T cells sorted from blood, sampled at week 0. This receptor was identified in a human donor with alopecia areata. CDR3 in DNA: TGCAGCGTGACCCCGGGGAGGGCAGCAGATACGCAGTATTTT. The encoded protein is CSVTPGRAADTQYF.